These T cell receptor beta chains were read from a single sample in a study of shared clonotypes between healthy human individuals. Libraries were prepared by immunoSEQ multiplex PCR; TCRdb keeps only in-frame clonotypes and omits some of them. The sample records approximately 470,000 clones, over 75% being singletons. Source material: PBMCs. The source of these receptors is a woman in her thirties or forties in good health. Some clones in this sample may be carry-over from other donors' samples. Each CDR3 is given without its conserved first and last residue. A D gene is named only where the DNA matches it firmly. A clone size is listed for some rows: how often the clone was seen (once, few, many), or a class if it is expanded.

D	length	size	V	J	CDR3
-	13	-	TRBV28	TRBJ2-2	ASSSPGMGTGELF
TRBD1	12	-	TRBV18	TRBJ2-5	ASSPGTGLETQY
-	10	-	TRBV2	TRBJ1-2	ASSYGGGGYT
TRBD1	13	-	TRBV19	TRBJ1-5	ASSILGQTQQPQH
-	13	-	TRBV28	TRBJ2-1	ASTKPGTVANEQF
-	13	few	TRBV4-3	TRBJ2-7	ASSQDPGTQGEQY
TRBD2	12	-	TRBV10-3	TRBJ2-5	ATIAGGPGETQY
-	13	-	TRBV7-2	TRBJ2-2	ASSFITGNTGELF
-	16	-	TRBV4-1	TRBJ2-7	ASSQASRWDGGIYEQY
TRBD2	13	once	TRBV9	TRBJ2-7	ASSVWDYGTNEQY
-	11	-	TRBV2	TRBJ2-2	ASTESVSGELF
TRBD1	13	-	TRBV6-1	TRBJ1-2	ATRDRGGADYGYT
-	13	-	TRBV7-2	TRBJ2-7	ASSFLGGNNYEQY
-	12	-	TRBV9	TRBJ1-2	ASSHGGQPGGYT
TRBD2	15	-	TRBV4-2	TRBJ2-4	ASSQDPASGRGNIQY
TRBD1	12	few	TRBV6-5	TRBJ2-2	ASSYRGLNGELF
TRBD2	13	many	TRBV7-9	TRBJ2-5	ASSLGLANRETQY
-	9	once	TRBV11-2	TRBJ2-5	ASSFYETQY
-	12	-	TRBV30	TRBJ2-5	AWSKPGGSETQY
-	13	-	TRBV30	TRBJ2-2	AWSAGRVDTGELF
TRBD2	13	-	TRBV5-4	TRBJ2-1	ASTATSGSYNEQF
-	11	-	TRBV29-1	TRBJ2-7	SVDSDRPYEQY
TRBD1	12	-	TRBV5-1	TRBJ1-5	ASSPGQANQPQH
-	11	-	TRBV29-1	TRBJ1-3	SAQTFSGNTIY
TRBD2	12	-	TRBV5-1	TRBJ2-7	ASREAGGTYEQY
TRBD1	13	-	TRBV7-2	TRBJ1-2	ASSLDRAPNYGYT
-	12	-	TRBV4-2	TRBJ2-3	ASSQDKGTDTQY
-	12	once	TRBV29-1	TRBJ1-1	SVASGASNTEAL
-	11	-	TRBV27	TRBJ2-7	ASGAGQHYEQY
-	10	-	TRBV7-9	TRBJ2-3	ASSLDRYTQY
-	14	-	TRBV15	TRBJ2-6	ATSRDLGGGANVLT
-	14	once	TRBV5-6	TRBJ2-6	ASSPELARGANVLT
-	11	-	TRBV27	TRBJ2-7	ASSLTWSYEQY
TRBD2	14	-	TRBV28	TRBJ2-7	ASSSPFAGEGYEQY
TRBD1	15	-	TRBV5-1	TRBJ2-1	ASSPAATGLDYNEQF
TRBD2	15	once	TRBV18	TRBJ2-1	ASSPFSGTRGDNEQF